This TCR beta chain was identified during a study of cytomegalovirus exposure and HLA in healthy donors. Background on the study: Early release data held about 85 million unique TCRs from HLA-typed donors.

Each donor was nominally healthy when sampled (though unrecorded immune exposures were likely). Findings of the study overall: A link between a missense DCLRE1C variant and TCR beta V- and J-gene trimming emerged from a later analysis.

PCR amplification relied on 60 Vbeta primers (plus 13 Jbeta primers). In the original workflow: Later, an analysis found about 80 million unique TCR beta chains, and roughly 9.9 million of these were shared. Repertoires were generated with immunoSEQ multiplex PCR, while TCRdb's copy carries only in-frame clones and drops some. The V and J calls and clone size were taken over from that table, and D and trimming were inferred from the DNA. The sample features about 190,000 clones, with more than 0.75% in its top ten. For this clone: Antigen unknown.

This receptor was identified in a woman aged 25 to 39 in good health and CMV-seropositive. The sequenced sample was PBMCs.

Here the CDR3 DNA reads TGTGCCAGCAGTTACATGAAGGGGGCGAATTCACCCCTCCACTTT. This gives the protein CASSYMKGANSPLHF. The V and J genes are TRBV6-5 and TRBJ1-6, with 7 bases matching TRBD1. The CDR3 covers 15 residues. The germline V gene has CDR1 MNHEY and CDR2 SVGAGI. Trimming cost V 2 bases and J 7 bases; bases outside gene matches: 5.